These 7 T cell receptor beta chains were all obtained from the same sample, sequenced in a study of control samples from healthy donors and cancer patients. Sequenced by immunoSEQ multiplex PCR; TCRdb stores in-frame clones only, minus some. The sample has more than 95,000 clones, under 90% seen once. The specimen was blood. The receptor source for this set is a woman aged 45-60 years in good health.

The chain joins TRBV16 to TRBJ1-2; tentative D call: TRBD1 (5 bases). The V end lost 2 bases, the J end lost 8 bases, and 12 bases lay between the germline ends. Germline CDR1 KGHSY, CDR2 FQNENV. The CDR3 runs 13 residues. CDR3 sequence (DNA): TGTGCCAGCAGCCAAGTAACCGGGACCGGCTACACCTTC. It translates to CASSQVTGTGYTF.

The rearrangement uses TRBV7-2 and TRBJ2-4; TRBD1 aligns across 8 bases. This CDR3 has 13 amino acids. Losses at the gene ends were 4 bases for V and 9 bases for J; bases not matched to a gene: 5. Germline CDR1 is SGHTA and CDR2 is FQGNSA. CDR3 DNA: TGTGCCAGCAGCTCGGGACAGGCGGGCATTCAGTACTTC. It specifies CASSSGQAGIQYF.

The count of this clone is one. The rearrangement joins TRBV7-2 to TRBJ2-3; TRBD2 agrees at 7 bases. V lost 5 bases to trimming and J lost 1 base; unmatched junction nucleotides: 9. This CDR3 is built from 16 residues. Germline CDR1 reads SGHTA; CDR2 reads FQGNSA. DNA of the CDR3: TGTGCCAGCAGCCCCCATTGGGCGGGAGGCACAGATACGCAGTATTTT. Protein product: CASSPHWAGGTDTQYF.

The CDR3 sequence is CATWTSGSNEQFF. In DNA form, the CDR3 reads TGTGCCACCTGGACTAGCGGGAGTAATGAGCAGTTCTTC. The chain couples TRBV7-2 to TRBJ2-1; 13 bases align to TRBD2. The J segment lost 7 bases and the V segment lost 10 bases, leaving 4 bases of the junction unmatched. This CDR3 is built from 13 residues. The V gene's germline CDR1 is SGHTA and CDR2 FQGNSA.

Only a few counts were recorded for this clone. V is TRBV6-5 and J is TRBJ1-2, with TRBD1 matching over 7 bases. The J segment lost 5 bases and the V segment lost 6 bases, leaving 6 bases of the junction unmatched. Germline-derived CDR1 and CDR2 are MNHEY and SVGAGI. The CDR3 has 13 residues. CDR3 sequence (DNA): TGTGCCAGCAGCACAGGGGTCGGGTATGGCTACACCTTC. Translated, it gives CASSTGVGYGYTF.

V and J are TRBV19 and TRBJ2-2; TRBD1 agrees at 9 bases. V lost 3 bases to trimming and J lost 2 bases; unmatched junction nucleotides: 4. The CDR3 contains 16 residues. The germline V gene has CDR1 LNHDA and CDR2 SQIVND (reference sequence). The CDR3 protein is CASSMVTGGNTGELFF. In nucleotides, the CDR3 is TGTGCCAGTAGTATGGTGACAGGGGGAAACACCGGGGAGCTGTTTTTT. The full variable domain, rest sourced from reference TRBV19 and TRBJ2-2, is DGGITQSPKYLFRKEGQNVTLSCEQNLNHDAMYWYRQDPGQGLRLIYYSQIVNDFQKGDIAEGYSVSREKKESFPLTVTSAQKNPTAFYLCASSMVTGGNTGELFFGEGSRLTVL.

V gene TRBV19 combines with J gene TRBJ2-7; 9 bases are shared with TRBD1. Losses at the gene ends were 6 bases for V and 3 bases for J; bases not matched to a gene: 3. The CDR3 length is 13 residues. The germline CDR1 and CDR2 sequences are LNHDA and SQIVND (reference sequence). CDR3 nucleotide sequence: TGTGCCAGTAGATCGACAGGGGGCTACGAGCAGTACTTC. It codes for CASRSTGGYEQYF.